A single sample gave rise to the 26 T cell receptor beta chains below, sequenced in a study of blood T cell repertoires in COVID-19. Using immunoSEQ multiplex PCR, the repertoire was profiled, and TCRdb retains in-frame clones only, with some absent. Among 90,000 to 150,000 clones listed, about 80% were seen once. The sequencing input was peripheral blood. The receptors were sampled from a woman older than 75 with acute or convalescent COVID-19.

The CDR3, as DNA: TGTGCCAGCAGCTCCTTAGCGGGGGGGCGGGAGCAGTTCTTC. Translated: CASSSLAGGREQFF. The chain couples TRBV7-7 to TRBJ2-1; TRBD2 matches at 11 bases. V trimming: 4 bases; J trimming: 10 bases; junction bases outside the gene matches: 6. Germline V CDR1 and CDR2: SSHAT, FNYEAQ (reference sequence). The CDR3 contains 14 residues. The complete variable domain, with remaining parts taken from reference TRBV7-7 and TRBJ2-1, reads GAGVSQSPRYKVTKRGQDVTLRCDPISSHATLYWYQQALGQGPEFLTYFNYEAQPDKSGLPSDRFSAERPEGSISTLTIQRTEQRDSAMYRCASSSLAGGREQFFGPGTRLTVL.

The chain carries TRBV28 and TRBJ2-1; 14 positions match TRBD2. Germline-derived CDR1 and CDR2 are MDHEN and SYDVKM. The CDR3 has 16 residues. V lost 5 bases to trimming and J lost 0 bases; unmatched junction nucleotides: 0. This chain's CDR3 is CASSGTSGSSYNEQFF. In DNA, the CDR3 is TGTGCCAGCAGTGGGACTAGCGGGAGCTCCTACAATGAGCAGTTCTTC.

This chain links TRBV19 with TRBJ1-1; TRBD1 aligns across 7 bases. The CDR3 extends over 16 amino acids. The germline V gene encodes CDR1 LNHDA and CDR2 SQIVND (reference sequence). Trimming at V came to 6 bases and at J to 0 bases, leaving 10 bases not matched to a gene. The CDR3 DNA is TGTGCCAGTAGAGCCGGGACAGCCGAACTGAACACTGAAGCTTTCTTT. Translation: CASRAGTAELNTEAFF.

The CDR3 DNA reads TGTGCCAGCAGTCCCCCCCGGAGGTACCTGAACACTGAAGCTTTCTTT. This encodes CASSPPRRYLNTEAFF. V and J are TRBV6-6 and TRBJ1-1; D not resolved. The germline CDR1 and CDR2 sequences are MNHNY and SVGAGI (reference sequence). V lost 5 bases and J 0 bases, leaving 16 bases between the germline ends. CDR3 length equals 16 residues.

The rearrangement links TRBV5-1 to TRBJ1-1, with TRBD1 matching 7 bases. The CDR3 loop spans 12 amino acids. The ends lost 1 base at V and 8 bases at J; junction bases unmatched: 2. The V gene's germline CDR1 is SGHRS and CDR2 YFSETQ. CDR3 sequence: CASSLTGQEAFF. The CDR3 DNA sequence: TGCGCCAGCAGCTTGACGGGACAGGAAGCTTTCTTT.

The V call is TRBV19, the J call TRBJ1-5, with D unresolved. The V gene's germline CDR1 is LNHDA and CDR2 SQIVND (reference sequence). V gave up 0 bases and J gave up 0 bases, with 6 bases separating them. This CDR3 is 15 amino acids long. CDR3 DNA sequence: TGTGCCAGTAGTATAGAAGAGCATAGCAATCAGCCCCAGCATTTT. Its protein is CASSIEEHSNQPQHF.

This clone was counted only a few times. CDR3: CASSEWRPNSPLHF. Here the CDR3 DNA reads TGCGCCAGCAGTGAGTGGAGACCTAATTCACCCCTCCACTTT. The rearrangement uses TRBV10-2 and TRBJ1-6; unclear D gene. The CDR3 covers 14 residues. V lost 1 base, J lost 6 bases, and 7 bases lay in between. Per germline, CDR1 WSHSY and CDR2 SAAADI.

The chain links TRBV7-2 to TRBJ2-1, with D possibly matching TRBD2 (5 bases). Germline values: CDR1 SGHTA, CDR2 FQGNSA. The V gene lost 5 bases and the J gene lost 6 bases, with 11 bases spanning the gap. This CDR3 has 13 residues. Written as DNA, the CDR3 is TGTGCCAGCAGCCTCGCCGGGGTCAATGAGCAGTTCTTC. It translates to CASSLAGVNEQFF.

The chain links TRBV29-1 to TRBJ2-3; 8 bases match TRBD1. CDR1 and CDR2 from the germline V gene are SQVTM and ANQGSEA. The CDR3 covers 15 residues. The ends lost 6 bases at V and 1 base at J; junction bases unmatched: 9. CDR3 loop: CSVIWTGSGTDTQYF. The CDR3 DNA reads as TGCAGCGTGATATGGACAGGGAGCGGCACAGATACGCAGTATTTT.

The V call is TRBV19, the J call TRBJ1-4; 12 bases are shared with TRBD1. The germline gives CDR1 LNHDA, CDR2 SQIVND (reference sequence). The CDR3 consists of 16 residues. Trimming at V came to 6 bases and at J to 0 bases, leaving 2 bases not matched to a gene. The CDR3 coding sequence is TGTGCCAGTAGGGGACAGGGGGCTACAACTAATGAAAAACTGTTTTTT. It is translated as CASRGQGATTNEKLFF.

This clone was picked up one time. The CDR3: CASSIDTLGQGNGKTQYF. CDR3 DNA sequence: TGTGCCAGTAGTATAGACACCCTGGGACAGGGTAATGGGAAGACCCAGTACTTC. The chain carries TRBV19 and TRBJ2-5; 9 bases agree with TRBD1. The V and J ends lost 0 bases and 6 bases, in that order; junction bases with no gene match: 14. The CDR3 sequence is 18 residues long. Germline lookup yields CDR1 LNHDA and CDR2 SQIVND (reference sequence).

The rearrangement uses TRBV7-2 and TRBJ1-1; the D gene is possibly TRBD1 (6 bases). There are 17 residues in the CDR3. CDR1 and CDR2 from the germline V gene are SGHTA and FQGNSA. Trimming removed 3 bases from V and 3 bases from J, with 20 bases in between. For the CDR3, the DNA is TGTGCCAGCAGCTTTGGGGGGGGGCGGTTAAAAGACACTGAAGCTTTCTTT. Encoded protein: CASSFGGGRLKDTEAFF.

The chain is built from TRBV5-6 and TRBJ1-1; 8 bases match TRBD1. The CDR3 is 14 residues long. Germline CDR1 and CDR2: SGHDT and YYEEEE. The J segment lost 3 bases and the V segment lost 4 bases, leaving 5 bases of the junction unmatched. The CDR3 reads CASSGDRGDTEAFF. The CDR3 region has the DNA TGTGCCAGCAGCGGAGACAGGGGTGACACTGAAGCTTTCTTT.

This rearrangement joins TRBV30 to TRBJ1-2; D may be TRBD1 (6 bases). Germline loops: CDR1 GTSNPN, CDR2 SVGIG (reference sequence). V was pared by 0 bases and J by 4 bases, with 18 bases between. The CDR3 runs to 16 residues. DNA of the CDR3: TGTGCCTGGAGTGTACGGGGGGCAGGGGTCGGCTATGGCTACACCTTC. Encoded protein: CAWSVRGAGVGYGYTF. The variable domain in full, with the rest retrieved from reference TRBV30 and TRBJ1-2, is SQTIHQWPATLVQPVGSPLSLECTVEGTSNPNLYWYRQAAGRGLQLLFYSVGIGQISSEVPQNLSASRPQDRQFILSSKKLLLSDSGFYLCAWSVRGAGVGYGYTFGSGTRLTVV.

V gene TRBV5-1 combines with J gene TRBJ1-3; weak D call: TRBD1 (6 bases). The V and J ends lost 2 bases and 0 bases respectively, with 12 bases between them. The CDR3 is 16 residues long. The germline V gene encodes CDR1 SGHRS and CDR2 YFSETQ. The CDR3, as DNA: TGCGCCAGCAGCTTACAGGGATTAGGCTCTGGAAACACCATATATTTT. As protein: CASSLQGLGSGNTIYF.

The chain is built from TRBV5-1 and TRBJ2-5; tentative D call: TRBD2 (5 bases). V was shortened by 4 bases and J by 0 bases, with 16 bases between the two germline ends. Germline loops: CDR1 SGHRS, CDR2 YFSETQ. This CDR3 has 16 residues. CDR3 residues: CASSPGLDYNQETQYF. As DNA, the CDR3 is TGCGCCAGCAGCCCTGGACTCGATTATAACCAAGAGACCCAGTACTTC.

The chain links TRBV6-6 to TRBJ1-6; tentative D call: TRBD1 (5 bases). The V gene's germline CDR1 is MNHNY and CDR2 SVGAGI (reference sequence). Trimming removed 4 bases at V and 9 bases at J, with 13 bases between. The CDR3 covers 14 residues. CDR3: CASSSQGFGSPLHF. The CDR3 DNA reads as TGTGCCAGCAGTTCCCAGGGTTTCGGTTCACCCCTCCACTTT.

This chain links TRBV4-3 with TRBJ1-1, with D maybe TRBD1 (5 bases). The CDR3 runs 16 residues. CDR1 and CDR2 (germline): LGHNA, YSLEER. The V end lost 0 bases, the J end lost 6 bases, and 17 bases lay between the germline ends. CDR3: CASSQDLGSRGSEAFF. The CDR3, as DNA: TGCGCCAGCAGCCAAGATTTGGGCAGTCGGGGGTCTGAAGCTTTCTTT.

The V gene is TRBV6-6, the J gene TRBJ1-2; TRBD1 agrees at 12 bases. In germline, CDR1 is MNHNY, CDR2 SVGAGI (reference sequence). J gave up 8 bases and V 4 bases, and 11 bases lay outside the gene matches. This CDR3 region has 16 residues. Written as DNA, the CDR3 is TGTGCCAGCAGTTTTCTGCCGGGACAGGGGGCGCACGGCTACACCTTC. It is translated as CASSFLPGQGAHGYTF.

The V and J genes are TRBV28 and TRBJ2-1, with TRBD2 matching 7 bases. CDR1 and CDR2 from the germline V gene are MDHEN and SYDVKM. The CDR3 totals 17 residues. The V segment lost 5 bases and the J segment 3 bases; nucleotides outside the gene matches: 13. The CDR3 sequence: CASSTPGLAGVYNEQFF. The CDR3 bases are TGTGCCAGCAGTACCCCCGGCCTTGCGGGAGTCTACAATGAGCAGTTCTTC.

The CDR3 region has the DNA TGTGCTGGAGCTAGCGGGGGGGAGTGGGAGACCCAGTACTTC. Its translation is CAGASGGEWETQYF. The chain has TRBV5-4 and TRBJ2-5, with TRBD2 matching over 12 bases. In germline, CDR1 is SGHNT, CDR2 YYREEE (reference sequence). This CDR3 comprises 14 residues.

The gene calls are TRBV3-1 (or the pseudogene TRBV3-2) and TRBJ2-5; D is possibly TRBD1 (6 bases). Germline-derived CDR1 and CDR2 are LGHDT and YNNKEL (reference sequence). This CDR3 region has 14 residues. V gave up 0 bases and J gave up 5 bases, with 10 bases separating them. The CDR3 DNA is TGTGCCAGCAGCCAAGATATGGGGGCGGAGACCCAGTACTTC. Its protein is CASSQDMGAETQYF.

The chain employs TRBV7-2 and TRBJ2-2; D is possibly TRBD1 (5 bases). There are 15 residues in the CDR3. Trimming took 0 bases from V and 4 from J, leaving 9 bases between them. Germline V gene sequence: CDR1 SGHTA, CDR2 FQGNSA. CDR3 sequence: CASSLAQVGTGELFF. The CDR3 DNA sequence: TGTGCCAGCAGCTTAGCACAGGTTGGCACCGGGGAGCTGTTTTTT.

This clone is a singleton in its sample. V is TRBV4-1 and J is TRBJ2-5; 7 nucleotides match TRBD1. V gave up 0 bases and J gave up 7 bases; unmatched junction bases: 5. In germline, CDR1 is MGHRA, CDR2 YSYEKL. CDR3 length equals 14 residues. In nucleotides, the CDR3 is TGCGCCAGCAGCCAAGAATGGGGACAGAGGACCCAGTACTTC. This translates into CASSQEWGQRTQYF.

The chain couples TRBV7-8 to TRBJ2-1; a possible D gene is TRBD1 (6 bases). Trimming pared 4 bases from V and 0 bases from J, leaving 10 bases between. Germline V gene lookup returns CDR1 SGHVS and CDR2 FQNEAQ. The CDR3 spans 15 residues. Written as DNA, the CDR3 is TGTGCCAGCAGCTCGACAGGCAGCTCCTACAATGAGCAGTTCTTC. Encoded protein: CASSSTGSSYNEQFF.

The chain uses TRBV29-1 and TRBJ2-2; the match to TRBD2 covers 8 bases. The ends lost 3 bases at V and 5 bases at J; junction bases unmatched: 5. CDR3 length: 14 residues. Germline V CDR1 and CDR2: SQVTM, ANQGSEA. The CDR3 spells CSVDGPGGTGELFF. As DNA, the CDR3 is TGCAGCGTTGACGGCCCGGGAGGGACCGGGGAGCTGTTTTTT.